This T cell receptor beta chain was observed in a study of shared clonotypes between healthy human individuals. Study-level findings and limits: Non-shared clonotypes were found to have lower generation probabilities than the clonotypes that were shared by all four of the sorted-subset donors.

CDR3 length: 13 amino acids. Germline CDR1 and CDR2: MGHDK and SYGVNS. Trimming shortened V by 6 bases and J by 2 bases, and 10 bases separated the two germline ends. Execution of the assay was at deep level. Some clones are missing from TCRdb's copy, which holds only in-frame ones; the method was immunoSEQ multiplex PCR. The table includes around 2,000,000 clones, roughly 94% detected once. This clone was recorded once. Its target is unknown. Input material: naive CD4+ T cells sorted from blood. Subset in this sample: CD45RA+ positively selected. The TCR originated in a man aged 18 to 29 in good health. V and J are TRBV25-1 and TRBJ1-1, with D tentatively TRBD1 (5 bases). The CDR3 spells CASRARVNTEAFF. The DNA of the CDR3 is TGTGCCAGCAGGGCCAGGGTCAACACTGAAGCTTTCTTT. The full variable domain, rest sourced from reference TRBV25-1 and TRBJ1-1, is EADIYQTPRYLVIGTGKKITLECSQTMGHDKMYWYQQDPGMELHLIHYSYGVNSTEKGDLSSESTVSRIRTEHFPLTLESARPSHTSQYLCASRARVNTEAFFGQGTRLTVV.